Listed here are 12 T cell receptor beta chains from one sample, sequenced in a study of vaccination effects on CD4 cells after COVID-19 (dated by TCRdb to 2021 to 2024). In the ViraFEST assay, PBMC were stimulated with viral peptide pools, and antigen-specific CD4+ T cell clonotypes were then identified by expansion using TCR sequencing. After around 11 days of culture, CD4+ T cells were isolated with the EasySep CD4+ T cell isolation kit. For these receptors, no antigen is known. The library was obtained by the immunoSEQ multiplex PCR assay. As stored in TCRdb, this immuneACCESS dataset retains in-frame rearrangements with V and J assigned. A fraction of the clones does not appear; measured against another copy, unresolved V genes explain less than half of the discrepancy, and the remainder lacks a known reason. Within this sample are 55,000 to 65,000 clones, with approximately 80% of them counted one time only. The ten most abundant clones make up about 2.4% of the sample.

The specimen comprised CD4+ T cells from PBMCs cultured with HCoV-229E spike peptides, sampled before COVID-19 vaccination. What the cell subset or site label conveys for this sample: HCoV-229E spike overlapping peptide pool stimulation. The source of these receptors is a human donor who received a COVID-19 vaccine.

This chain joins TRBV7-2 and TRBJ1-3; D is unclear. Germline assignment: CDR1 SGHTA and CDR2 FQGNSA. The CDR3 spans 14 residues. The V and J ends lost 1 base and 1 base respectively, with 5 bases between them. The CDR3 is CASSLGISGNTIYF. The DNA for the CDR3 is TGTGCCAGCAGCTTAGGGATTTCTGGAAACACCATATATTTT.

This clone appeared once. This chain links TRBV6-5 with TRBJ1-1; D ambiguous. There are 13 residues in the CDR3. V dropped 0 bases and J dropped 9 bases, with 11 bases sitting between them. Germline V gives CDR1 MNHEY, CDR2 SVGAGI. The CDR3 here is CASSYSAQSKAFF. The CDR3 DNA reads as TGTGCCAGCAGTTACTCGGCACAAAGCAAAGCTTTCTTT.

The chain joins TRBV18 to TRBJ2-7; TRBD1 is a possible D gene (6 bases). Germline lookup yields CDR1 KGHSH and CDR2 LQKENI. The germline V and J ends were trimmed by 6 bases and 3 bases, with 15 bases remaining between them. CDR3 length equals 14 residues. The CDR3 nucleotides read TGTGCCAGCTCCTTTCTCGAAGGGGGCTACGAGCAGTACGTC. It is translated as CASSFLEGGYEQYV.

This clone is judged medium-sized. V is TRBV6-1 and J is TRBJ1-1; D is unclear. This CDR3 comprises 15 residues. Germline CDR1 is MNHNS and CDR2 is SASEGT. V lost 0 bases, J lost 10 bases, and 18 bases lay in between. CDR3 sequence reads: CASSEARVITLRAFF. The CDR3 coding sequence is TGTGCCAGCAGTGAAGCTCGGGTTATAACCCTTCGAGCTTTCTTT.

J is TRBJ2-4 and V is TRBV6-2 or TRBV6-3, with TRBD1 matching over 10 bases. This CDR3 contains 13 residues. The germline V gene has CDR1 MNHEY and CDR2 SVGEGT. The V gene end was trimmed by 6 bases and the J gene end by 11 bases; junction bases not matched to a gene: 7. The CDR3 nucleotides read TGTGCCAGCAGCAACGGACAGGGGGGCTTTCAGTACTTC. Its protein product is CASSNGQGGFQYF.

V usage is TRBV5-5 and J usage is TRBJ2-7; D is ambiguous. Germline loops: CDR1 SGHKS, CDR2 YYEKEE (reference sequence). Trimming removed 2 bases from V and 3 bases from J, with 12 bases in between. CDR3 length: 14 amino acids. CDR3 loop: CASSFYGSNYEQYV. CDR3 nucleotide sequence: TGTGCCAGCAGCTTTTACGGCAGTAACTACGAGCAGTACGTC.

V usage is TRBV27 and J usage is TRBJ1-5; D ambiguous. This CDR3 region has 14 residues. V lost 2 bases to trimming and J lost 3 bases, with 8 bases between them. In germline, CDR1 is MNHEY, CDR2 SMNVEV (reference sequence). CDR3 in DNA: TGTGCCAGCAGTTTAGCACAGTACAATCAGCCCCAGCATTTT. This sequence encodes CASSLAQYNQPQHF.

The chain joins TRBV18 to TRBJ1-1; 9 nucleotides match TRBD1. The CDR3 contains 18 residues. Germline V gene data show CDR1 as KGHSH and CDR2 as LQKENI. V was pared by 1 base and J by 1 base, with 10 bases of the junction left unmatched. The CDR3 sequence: CASSPRRQGETGNTEAFF. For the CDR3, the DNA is TGTGCCAGCTCACCACGTAGACAGGGGGAGACGGGGAACACTGAAGCTTTCTTT.

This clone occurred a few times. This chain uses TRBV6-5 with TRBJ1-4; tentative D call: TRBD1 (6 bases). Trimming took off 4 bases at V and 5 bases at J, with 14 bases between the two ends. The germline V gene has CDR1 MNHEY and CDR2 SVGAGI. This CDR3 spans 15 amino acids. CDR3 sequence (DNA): TGTGCCAGCAGTTTAGGACAGTCACAAAATGAAAAACTGTTTTTT. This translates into CASSLGQSQNEKLFF.

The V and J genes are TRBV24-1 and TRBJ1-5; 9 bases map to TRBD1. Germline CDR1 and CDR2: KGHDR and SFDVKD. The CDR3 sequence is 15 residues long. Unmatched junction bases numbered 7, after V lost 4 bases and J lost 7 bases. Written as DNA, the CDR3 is TGTGCCACCAGTGACACCGGGACAGGGTCCCAGCCCCAGCATTTT. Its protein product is CATSDTGTGSQPQHF.

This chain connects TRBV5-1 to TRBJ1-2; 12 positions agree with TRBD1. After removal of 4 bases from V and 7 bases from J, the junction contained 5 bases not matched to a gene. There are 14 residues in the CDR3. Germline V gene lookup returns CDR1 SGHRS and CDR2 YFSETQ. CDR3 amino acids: CASSDTGQGAGYTF. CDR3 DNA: TGCGCCAGCAGCGACACGGGACAGGGGGCTGGCTACACCTTC.

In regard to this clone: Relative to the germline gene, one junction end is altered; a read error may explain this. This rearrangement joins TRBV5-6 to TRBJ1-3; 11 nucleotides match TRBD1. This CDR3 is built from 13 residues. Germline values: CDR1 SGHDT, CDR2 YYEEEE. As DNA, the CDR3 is TGTGCCAGCAGCATAGGACAGGGGGCGATTCCTTCTTTT. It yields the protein CASSIGQGAIPSF.